This TCR beta chain was observed in a study of blood T cell repertoires in COVID-19. On the study more broadly: Researchers got acute and convalescent COVID-19 samples from the United States, Italy and Spain. PBMCs, B-cell-depleted T cells, or T cells provided the cDNA or gDNA that made up the material.

Germline V CDR1 and CDR2: SNHLY, FYNNEI. Trimming removed 5 bases from V and 9 bases from J, with 14 bases in between. This CDR3 region has 13 residues. Original methodology: Scientists estimated how many nucleated cells there were by amplifying reference gene primers. Using immunoSEQ multiplex PCR, the repertoire was profiled, and TCRdb retains in-frame clones only, with some absent. V, J and clone size reflect that table, while D and trimming were determined from the DNA. Altogether some 250,000 clones are present, about 83% being singletons, with the ten largest covering 1.5% to 2%. This TCR was sampled from a man aged 30-40 years who had recovered from COVID-19. V usage is TRBV2 and J usage is TRBJ2-1; the D is unclear. The sequenced sample consisted of peripheral blood. This chain's CDR3 is CASSQNSDAEQFF. CDR3 bases: TGTGCCAGCAGTCAAAACAGTGACGCTGAGCAGTTCTTC.